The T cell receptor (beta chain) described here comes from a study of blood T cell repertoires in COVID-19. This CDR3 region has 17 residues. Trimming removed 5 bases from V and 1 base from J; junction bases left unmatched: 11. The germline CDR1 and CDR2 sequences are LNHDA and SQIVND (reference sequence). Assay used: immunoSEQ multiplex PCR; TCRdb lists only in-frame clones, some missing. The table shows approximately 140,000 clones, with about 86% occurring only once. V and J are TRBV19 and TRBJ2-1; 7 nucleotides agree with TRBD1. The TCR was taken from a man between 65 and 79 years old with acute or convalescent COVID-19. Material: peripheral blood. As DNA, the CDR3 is TGTGCCAGTAGTCTGCCGCGACAGGGCCTTTCCTACAATGAGCAGTTCTTC. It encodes CASSLPRQGLSYNEQFF.